This T cell receptor (beta chain) stems from a study of vaccination effects on CD4 cells after COVID-19. A remark on this clone: What it binds is unknown.

Antigen-specific CD4+ T cell clonotypes were called by their expansion after viral peptide-pool culture in ViraFEST. Following an approximately 10-day culture, CD4+ T cells were purified. None of these healthy vaccinees had been infected with SARS-CoV-2 before vaccination. It was with about 10 IU/ml IL-2 and around 10 ug/ml peptides that around 1.8 million PBMC per well were cultured. At days 3 and 7, half of the medium was exchanged for IL-2 medium. Germline CDR1 DFQATT, CDR2 SNEGSKA (reference sequence). Trimming took 3 bases from V and 4 from J; bases not matched to a gene: 6. The CDR3 covers 15 residues. The repertoire was sequenced with immunoSEQ multiplex PCR; TCRdb's copy has only in-frame clones and lacks some. The sample shows some 59,000 clones, around 80% of them seen only once.

The input for sequencing was CD4+ T cells from PBMCs cultured with HCoV-229E spike peptides, taken before COVID-19 vaccination. This chain links TRBV20-1 with TRBJ1-4, with 9 bases matching TRBD1. This clonotype was obtained from a human donor who received a COVID-19 vaccine. DNA for the CDR3: TGCAGTGCTAGTCGGACAGGGGTCTTTAATGAAAAACTGTTTTTT. It codes for CSASRTGVFNEKLFF.